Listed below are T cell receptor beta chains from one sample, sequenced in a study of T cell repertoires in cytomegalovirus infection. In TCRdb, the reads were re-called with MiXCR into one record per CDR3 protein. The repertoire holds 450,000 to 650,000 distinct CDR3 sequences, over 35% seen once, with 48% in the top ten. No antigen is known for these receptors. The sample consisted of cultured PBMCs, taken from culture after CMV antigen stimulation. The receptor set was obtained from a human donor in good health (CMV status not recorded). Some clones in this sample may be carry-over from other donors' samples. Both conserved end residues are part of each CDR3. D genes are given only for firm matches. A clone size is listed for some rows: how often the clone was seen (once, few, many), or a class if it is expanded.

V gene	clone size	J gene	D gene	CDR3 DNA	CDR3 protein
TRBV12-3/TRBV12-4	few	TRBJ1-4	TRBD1	TGTGCCAGCAACAATCCCGGGACAGGGGAAGAAAAACTGTTTTTT	CASNNPGTGEEKLFF
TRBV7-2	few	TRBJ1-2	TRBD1	TGTGCCAGCAGCCCCGGTACGGGACAGGGAGTCTTTGATGGCTACACCTTC	CASSPGTGQGVFDGYTF
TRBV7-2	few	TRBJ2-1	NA	TGTGCCAGCAGCTTATGGTTAAATGAAAACAATGAGCAGTTCTTC	CASSLWLNENNEQFF
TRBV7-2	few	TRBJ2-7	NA	TGTGCCAGCAGCTTATATCGGCAGGTGGGGAGCCACGAGCAGTACTTC	CASSLYRQVGSHEQYF
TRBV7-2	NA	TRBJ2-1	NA	TGTGCCAGCCTATCGGGGTTTGAGCAGTTCTTC	CASLSGFEQFF
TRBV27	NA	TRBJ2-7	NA	TGTGCCAGCAGTATGACGGGGGTGTTATACGAGCAGTACTTC	CASSMTGVLYEQYF
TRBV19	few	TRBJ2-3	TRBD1	TGTGCCAGTAGTAGATCGACAGGGGGCATTGTAGATACGCAGTATTTT	CASSRSTGGIVDTQYF
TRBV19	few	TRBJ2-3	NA	TGTGCCAGTAGTATTCGGAGGGGAAGCACAGATACGCAGTATTTT	CASSIRRGSTDTQYF
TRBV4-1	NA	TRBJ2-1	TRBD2	TGCGCCAGCAGCCAAGATAGGAGCGGGAGGGCCAGGGGGAATGAGCAGTTCTTC	CASSQDRSGRARGNEQFF
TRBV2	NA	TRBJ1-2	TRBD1	TGTGCCAGCACCGGGGCAGGGGGCAACTATTGCTACACATTC	CASTGAGGNYCYTF
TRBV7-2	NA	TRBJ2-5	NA	TGTGCCAGCAGCTTAGTTCTGGGGCTGGGAGAGACCCAGTACTTC	CASSLVLGLGETQYF
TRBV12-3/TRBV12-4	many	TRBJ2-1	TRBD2	TGTGCCAGCAGTCCCGAGGCGGGGGGATACAATGAGCAGTTCTTC	CASSPEAGGYNEQFF